The entry below describes one T cell receptor (beta chain). This entry comes from a study of blood T cell repertoires in COVID-19. Whole-study context: Whether acute or convalescent, the COVID-19 samples came from the United States, Italy and Spain.

V was shortened by 2 bases and J by 9 bases, with 8 bases between the two germline ends. CDR1 MDHEN and CDR2 SYDVKM come from the germline V gene. This CDR3 contains 12 residues. As handled by the study authors: Estimation of nucleated cell counts was performed using reference gene primer amplification. The repertoire was sequenced with immunoSEQ multiplex PCR; TCRdb's copy has only in-frame clones and lacks some. The V and J calls and clone size are taken from that table; D and trimming were inferred from the DNA. The table has 20,000 to 25,000 clones, roughly 87% seen once. The specimen was peripheral blood. V usage is TRBV28 and J usage is TRBJ2-1; D call uncertain. The clonotype originates from a human donor with active COVID-19. The donor label of this sample is uncertain. The CDR3 is CASSLRLSEQFF. The DNA for the CDR3 is TGTGCCAGCAGTTTACGGTTGAGTGAGCAGTTCTTC.